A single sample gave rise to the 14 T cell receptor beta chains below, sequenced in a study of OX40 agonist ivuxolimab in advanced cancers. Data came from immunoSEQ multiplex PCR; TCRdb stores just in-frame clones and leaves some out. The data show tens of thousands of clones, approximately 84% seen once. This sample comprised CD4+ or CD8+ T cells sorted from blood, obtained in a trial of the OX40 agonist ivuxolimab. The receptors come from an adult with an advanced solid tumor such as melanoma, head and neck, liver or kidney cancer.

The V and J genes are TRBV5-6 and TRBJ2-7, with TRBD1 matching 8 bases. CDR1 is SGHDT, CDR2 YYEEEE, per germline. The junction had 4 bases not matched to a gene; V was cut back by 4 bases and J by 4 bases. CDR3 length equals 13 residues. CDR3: CASSRGTGYEQYF. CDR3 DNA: TGTGCCAGCAGCCGAGGGACAGGATACGAGCAGTACTTC. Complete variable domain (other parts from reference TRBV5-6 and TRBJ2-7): DAGVTQSPTHLIKTRGQQVTLRCSPKSGHDTVSWYQQALGQGPQFIFQYYEEEERQRGNFPDRFSGHQFPNYSSELNVNALLLGDSALYLCASSRGTGYEQYFGPGTRLTVT.

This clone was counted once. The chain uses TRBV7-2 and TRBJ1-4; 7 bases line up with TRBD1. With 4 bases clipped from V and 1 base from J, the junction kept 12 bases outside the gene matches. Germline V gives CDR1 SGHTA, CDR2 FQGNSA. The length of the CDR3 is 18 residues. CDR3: CASSSPGGSRRTNEKLFF. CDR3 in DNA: TGTGCCAGCAGCTCCCCAGGGGGATCTAGGAGAACTAATGAAAAACTGTTTTTT.

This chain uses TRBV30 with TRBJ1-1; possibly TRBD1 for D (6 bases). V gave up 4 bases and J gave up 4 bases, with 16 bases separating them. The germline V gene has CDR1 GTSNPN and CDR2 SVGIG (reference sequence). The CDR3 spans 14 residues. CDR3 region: CAWNRGALGTEAFF. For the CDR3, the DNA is TGTGCCTGGAACCGGGGGGCGTTGGGCACTGAAGCTTTCTTT. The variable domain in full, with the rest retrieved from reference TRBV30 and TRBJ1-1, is SQTIHQWPATLVQPVGSPLSLECTVEGTSNPNLYWYRQAAGRGLQLLFYSVGIGQISSEVPQNLSASRPQDRQFILSSKKLLLSDSGFYLCAWNRGALGTEAFFGQGTRLTVV.

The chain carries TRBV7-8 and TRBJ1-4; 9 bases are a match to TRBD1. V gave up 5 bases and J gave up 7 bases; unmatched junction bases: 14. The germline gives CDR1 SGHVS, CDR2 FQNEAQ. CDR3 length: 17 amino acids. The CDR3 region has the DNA TGTGCCAGCAGCCCGATTGCTTGGGACAGGGTGAGTGAAAAACTGTTTTTT. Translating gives CASSPIAWDRVSEKLFF.

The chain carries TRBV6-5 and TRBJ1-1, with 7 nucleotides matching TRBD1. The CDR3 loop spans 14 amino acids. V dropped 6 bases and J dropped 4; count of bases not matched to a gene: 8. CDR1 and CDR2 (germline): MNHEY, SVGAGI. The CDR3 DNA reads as TGTGCCAGCAGCAACAGGGGCTCGGGCACTGAAGCTTTCTTT. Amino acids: CASSNRGSGTEAFF.

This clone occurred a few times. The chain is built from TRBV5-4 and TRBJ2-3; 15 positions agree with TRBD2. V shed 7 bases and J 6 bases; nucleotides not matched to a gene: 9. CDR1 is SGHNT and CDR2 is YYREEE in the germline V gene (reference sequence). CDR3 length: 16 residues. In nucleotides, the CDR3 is TGTGCCAGCTTCCGGACTAGCGGGGGGGCCTCCGATACGCAGTATTTT. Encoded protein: CASFRTSGGASDTQYF.

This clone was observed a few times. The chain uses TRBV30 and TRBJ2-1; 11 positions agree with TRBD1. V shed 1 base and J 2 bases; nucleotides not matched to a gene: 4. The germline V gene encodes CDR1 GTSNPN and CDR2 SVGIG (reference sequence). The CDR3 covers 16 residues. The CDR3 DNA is TGTGCCTGGAGTGCCAAGGGACAGGGGGCCTACAATGAGCAGTTCTTC. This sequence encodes CAWSAKGQGAYNEQFF.

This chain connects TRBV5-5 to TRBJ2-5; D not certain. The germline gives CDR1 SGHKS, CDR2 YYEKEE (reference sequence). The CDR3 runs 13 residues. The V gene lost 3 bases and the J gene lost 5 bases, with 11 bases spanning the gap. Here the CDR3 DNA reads TGTGCCAGCAGCTCATACTTTGGGGAGACCCAGTACTTC. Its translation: CASSSYFGETQYF.

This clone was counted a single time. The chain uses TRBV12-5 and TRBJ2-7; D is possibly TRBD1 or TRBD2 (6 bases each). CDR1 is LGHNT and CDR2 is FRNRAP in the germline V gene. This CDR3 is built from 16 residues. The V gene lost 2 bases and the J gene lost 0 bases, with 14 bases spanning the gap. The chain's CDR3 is CASGLWGAGSSYEQYF. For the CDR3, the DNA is TGTGCTAGTGGTTTGTGGGGGGCCGGAAGCTCCTACGAGCAGTACTTC.

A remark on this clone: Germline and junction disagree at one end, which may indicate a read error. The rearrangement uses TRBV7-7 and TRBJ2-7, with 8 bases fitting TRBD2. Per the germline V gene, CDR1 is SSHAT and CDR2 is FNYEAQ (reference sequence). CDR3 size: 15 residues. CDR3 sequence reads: CASSPRGGMFGEQYF. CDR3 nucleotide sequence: TGTGCTAGCAGCCCCCGCGGGGGGATGTTCGGAGAGCAGTACTTC.

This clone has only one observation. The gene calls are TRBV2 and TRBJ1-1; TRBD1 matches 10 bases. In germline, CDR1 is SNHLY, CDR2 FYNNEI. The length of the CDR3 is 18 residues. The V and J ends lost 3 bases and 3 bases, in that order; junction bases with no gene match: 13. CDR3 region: CASSDDGTGAWADTEAFF. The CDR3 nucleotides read TGTGCCAGCAGTGACGACGGGACAGGGGCTTGGGCAGACACTGAAGCTTTCTTT.

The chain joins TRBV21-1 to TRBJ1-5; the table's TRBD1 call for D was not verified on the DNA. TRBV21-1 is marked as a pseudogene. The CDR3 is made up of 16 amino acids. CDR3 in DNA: TGTGCCAGCAGCCCCCCGGACAGTAGGAGCAATCAGCCCCAGCATTTT. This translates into CASSPPDSRSNQPQHF.

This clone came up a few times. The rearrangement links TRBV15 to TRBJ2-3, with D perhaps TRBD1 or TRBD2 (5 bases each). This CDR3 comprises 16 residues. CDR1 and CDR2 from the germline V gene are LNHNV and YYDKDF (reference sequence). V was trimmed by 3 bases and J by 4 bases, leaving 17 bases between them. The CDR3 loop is CATSRGTVGWADTQYF. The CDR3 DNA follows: TGTGCCACCAGCAGGGGGACCGTGGGGTGGGCAGATACGCAGTATTTT.

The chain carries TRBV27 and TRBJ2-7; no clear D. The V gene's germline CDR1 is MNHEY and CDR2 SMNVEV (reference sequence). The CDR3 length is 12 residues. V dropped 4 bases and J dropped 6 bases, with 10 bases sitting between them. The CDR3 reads CASSYDQSEQYF. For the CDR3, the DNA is TGTGCCAGCAGTTACGACCAAAGCGAGCAGTACTTC.